The clone carrying this TCR beta chain was recorded a few times. Its specificity is unknown. The sample originates from a study of T-cell memory formation after mild COVID-19. Study in general: TCR clustering was largely donor specific.

TCRdb reprocessed the 5' RACE reads with MiXCR, giving one entry per CDR3 protein. The sample holds 250,000 to 300,000 distinct CDR3 sequences, around 15% seen once. The CDR3 totals 15 residues. Trimming stripped 1 base from V and 0 bases from J, with 7 bases between. Germline loops: CDR1 SGHRS, CDR2 YFSETQ. General study points: Clones that contracted from day 15 to 85 were balanced CD4/CD8, while later expanders leaned CD4+.

The clonotype was recovered from a man between 18 and 29 years old who had mild COVID-19 (a few samples of this study predate the infection). Cell type and time point are not known. Sequencing used PBMCs or a T cell subset sorted from them (not recorded which). This chain uses TRBV5-1 with TRBJ1-4, with unresolved D. The CDR3 DNA reads TGCGCCAGCAGCTTGCCGGATCCAACTAATGAAAAACTGTTTTTT. Protein product: CASSLPDPTNEKLFF.